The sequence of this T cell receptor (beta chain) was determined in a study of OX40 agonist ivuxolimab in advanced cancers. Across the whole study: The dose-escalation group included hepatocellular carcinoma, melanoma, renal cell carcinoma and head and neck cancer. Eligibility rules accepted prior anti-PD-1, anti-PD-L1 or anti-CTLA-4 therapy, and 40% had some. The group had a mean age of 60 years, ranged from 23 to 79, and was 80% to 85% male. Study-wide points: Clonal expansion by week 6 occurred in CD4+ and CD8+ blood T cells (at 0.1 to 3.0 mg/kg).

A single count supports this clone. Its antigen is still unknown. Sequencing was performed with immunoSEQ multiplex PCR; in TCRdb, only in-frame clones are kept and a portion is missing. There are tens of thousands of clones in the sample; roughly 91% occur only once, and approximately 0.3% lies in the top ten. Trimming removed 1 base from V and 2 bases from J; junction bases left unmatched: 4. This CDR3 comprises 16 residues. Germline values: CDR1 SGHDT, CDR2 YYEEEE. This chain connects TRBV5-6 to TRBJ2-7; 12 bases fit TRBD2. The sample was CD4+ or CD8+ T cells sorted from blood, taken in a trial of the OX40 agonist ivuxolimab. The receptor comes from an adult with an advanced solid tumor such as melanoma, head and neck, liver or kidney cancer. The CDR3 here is CASSLRTSGVPYEQYF. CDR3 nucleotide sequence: TGTGCCAGCAGCTTGAGGACTAGCGGGGTTCCCTACGAGCAGTACTTC.